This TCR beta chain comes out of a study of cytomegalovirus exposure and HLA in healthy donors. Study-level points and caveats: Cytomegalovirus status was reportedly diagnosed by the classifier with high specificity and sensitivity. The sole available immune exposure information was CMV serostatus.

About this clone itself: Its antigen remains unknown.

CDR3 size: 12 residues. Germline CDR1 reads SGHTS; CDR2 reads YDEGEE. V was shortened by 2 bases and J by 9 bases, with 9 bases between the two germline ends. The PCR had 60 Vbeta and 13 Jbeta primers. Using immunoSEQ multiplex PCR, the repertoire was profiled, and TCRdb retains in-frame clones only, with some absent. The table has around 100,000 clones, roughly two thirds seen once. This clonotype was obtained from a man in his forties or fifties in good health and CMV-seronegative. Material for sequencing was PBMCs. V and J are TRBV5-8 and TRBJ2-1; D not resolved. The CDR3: CASSFEAGEQFF. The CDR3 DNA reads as TGTGCCAGCAGCTTCGAAGCCGGTGAGCAGTTCTTC.